The 23 T cell receptor beta chains presented below share a single source sample, sequenced in a study of response to subunit inactivated influenza vaccine. One entry per CDR3 protein, called by TCRdb with MiXCR from the RT-PCR reads. Of 650,000 to 800,000 distinct CDR3 sequences listed, more than 11% are singletons. Here the sequenced sample was PBMCs from blood, taken less than 15 days before vaccination. The receptor set was obtained from a man aged 50 to 59 who received an inactivated influenza vaccine.

This clonotype turned up a few times. The chain recombines TRBV2 with TRBJ2-7; the match to TRBD2 covers 9 bases. V trimming: 2 bases; J trimming: 7 bases; junction bases outside the gene matches: 12. Germline V gene lookup returns CDR1 SNHLY and CDR2 FYNNEI. The CDR3 spans 16 residues. Written as DNA, the CDR3 is TGTGCCAGCAGTGAACGTGGCGGCGGGAGGGCAGGGGAGCAGTACTTC. As protein: CASSERGGGRAGEQYF.

V and J are TRBV28 and TRBJ2-2; 8 positions match TRBD2. The germline V gene encodes CDR1 MDHEN and CDR2 SYDVKM. The CDR3 runs 17 residues. J lost 3 bases, V lost 1 base, and 7 bases had no gene match. CDR3: CASSLFRLATDTGELFF. The CDR3 DNA is TGTGCCAGCAGTTTATTCAGACTAGCGACTGACACCGGGGAGCTGTTTTTT. The variable domain in full, with the rest retrieved from reference TRBV28 and TRBJ2-2, is DVKVTQSSRYLVKRTGEKVFLECVQDMDHENMFWYRQDPGLGLRLIYFSYDVKMKEKGDIPEGYSVSREKKERFSLILESASTNQTSMYLCASSLFRLATDTGELFFGEGSRLTVL.

This clonotype was detected many times. The genes are TRBV5-1 and TRBJ2-7; TRBD2 matches at 9 bases. The length of the CDR3 is 16 residues. J was trimmed by 3 bases and V by 0 bases; bases with no gene match: 7. Germline values: CDR1 SGHRS, CDR2 YFSETQ. CDR3 in amino acids: CASSLVALAGLYEQYF. The DNA of the CDR3 is TGCGCCAGCAGCTTGGTTGCTCTAGCGGGGCTCTACGAGCAGTACTTC.

This clonotype was picked up many times. The rearrangement joins TRBV12-3 or TRBV12-4 to TRBJ2-2, with D maybe TRBD2 (5 bases). V was cut by 0 bases and J by 0 bases, with 11 bases left in between. This CDR3 is built from 17 residues. The CDR3 DNA follows: TGTGCCAGCAGTTTAGCGCCAAGCGGATCGAACACCGGGGAGCTGTTTTTT. Encoded protein: CASSLAPSGSNTGELFF.

The CDR3 sequence: CSASYLAGSSYNEQFF. The CDR3 coding sequence is TGCAGTGCTAGCTATCTAGCGGGCAGCTCCTACAATGAGCAGTTCTTC. V is TRBV20-1 and J is TRBJ2-1; 8 bases map to TRBD2. The CDR3 length is 16 residues. V shed 3 bases and J 0 bases; nucleotides not matched to a gene: 7. The V gene's germline CDR1 is DFQATT and CDR2 SNEGSKA (reference sequence).

This chain uses TRBV2 with TRBJ2-7; 10 bases are shared with TRBD1. The CDR3 covers 14 residues. Per the germline V gene, CDR1 is SNHLY and CDR2 is FYNNEI. V lost 4 bases, J lost 3 bases, and 3 bases stayed unmatched. The CDR3 here is CASSGGQGNYEQYF. CDR3 bases: TGTGCCAGCAGTGGGGGACAGGGGAACTACGAGCAGTACTTC.

This clonotype was seen only a few times. V is TRBV7-9 and J is TRBJ2-2, with D possibly matching TRBD1 (5 bases). Trimming cost V 5 bases and J 2 bases, with 12 bases left between them. Germline CDR1 SEHNR, CDR2 FQNEAQ (reference sequence). The CDR3 sequence is 15 residues long. Here the CDR3 DNA reads TGTGCCAGCAGCCGACAGAGACTTAACACCGGGGAGCTGTTTTTT. As protein: CASSRQRLNTGELFF.

V and J are TRBV10-2 and TRBJ2-2; unclear D gene. Germline V CDR1 and CDR2: WSHSY, SAAADI. V lost 5 bases to trimming and J lost 9 bases, with 10 bases between them. This CDR3 is 12 amino acids long. CDR3 amino acids: CASSMGTRELFF. The CDR3 coding sequence is TGCGCCAGCAGTATGGGAACGAGGGAGCTGTTTTTT.

V gene TRBV6-5 combines with J gene TRBJ2-7; D remains ambiguous. Germline V gives CDR1 MNHEY, CDR2 SVGAGI. V lost 2 bases and J lost 6, with 14 bases in between. The CDR3 covers 14 residues. CDR3 coding DNA: TGTGCCAGCAGTTACGGGAAAGCTCCCTTCGAGCAGTACTTC. Translated: CASSYGKAPFEQYF.

The chain carries TRBV6-5 and TRBJ2-1; D unclear. V shed 3 bases and J shed 5 bases, with 20 bases lying between them. The germline gives CDR1 MNHEY, CDR2 SVGAGI. The CDR3 is 17 residues long. CDR3 sequence (DNA): TGTGCCAGCAGTTATCTCGGAGTCCCTGCCCCCGACAATGAGCAGTTCTTC. This sequence encodes CASSYLGVPAPDNEQFF.

J is TRBJ2-7 and V is TRBV5-1; a weak D match, TRBD2 (6 bases). This CDR3 has 16 amino acids. Trimming pared 4 bases from V and 1 base from J, leaving 18 bases between. CDR1 is SGHRS and CDR2 is YFSETQ in the germline V gene. Here the CDR3 reads CASSPVGGTESYEQYF. As DNA, the CDR3 is TGCGCCAGCAGCCCCGTGGGCGGGACTGAGTCCTACGAGCAGTACTTC.

Here the CDR3 DNA reads TGTGCCAGCACCCCGCTCGGGGGGGCACTCTCCTACGAGCAGTACTTC. It specifies CASTPLGGALSYEQYF. The chain uses TRBV6-1 and TRBJ2-7, with TRBD2 matching over 8 bases. With 7 bases clipped from V and 0 bases from J, the junction kept 11 bases outside the gene matches. CDR3 size: 16 residues. Germline V gene lookup returns CDR1 MNHNS and CDR2 SASEGT.

This clonotype was seen a handful of times. V usage is TRBV30 and J usage is TRBJ2-1; 8 nucleotides align to TRBD1. The CDR3 is 14 amino acids. The trim removed 1 base at V and 10 bases at J, leaving 9 bases unmatched. Germline values: CDR1 GTSNPN, CDR2 SVGIG (reference sequence). The CDR3 DNA reads as TGTGCCTGGAGTGGGCAGGGGGCGTTTTGGGAGCAGTTCTTC. This codes for CAWSGQGAFWEQFF.

CDR3 in amino acids: CASGLGLASGDTQYF. The CDR3 DNA sequence: TGTGCTAGTGGTTTGGGCTTAGCGTCGGGAGATACGCAGTATTTT. This chain links TRBV12-5 with TRBJ2-3, with a possible D match to TRBD2 (5 bases). The CDR3 is 15 amino acids. V lost 1 base, J lost 5 bases, and 13 bases lay in between. The V gene's germline CDR1 is LGHNT and CDR2 FRNRAP.

This clonotype was picked up many times. This rearrangement joins TRBV12-3 or TRBV12-4 to TRBJ1-5; D gene ambiguous. The CDR3 loop spans 14 amino acids. The V gene lost 1 base and the J gene lost 0 bases, with 4 bases spanning the gap. The CDR3 region has the DNA TGTGCCAGCAGTTTAGTGGATAGCAATCAGCCCCAGCATTTT. Residues: CASSLVDSNQPQHF.

This clonotype was detected ten times or more. The genes are TRBV4-3 and TRBJ2-3; D is ambiguous. This CDR3 comprises 15 residues. Between the trimmed V and J ends, which lost 0 bases and 0 bases, there was a span of 7 bases. Germline V gene data show CDR1 as LGHNA and CDR2 as YSLEER. The chain's CDR3 is CASSQDPTSTDTQYF. For the CDR3, the DNA is TGCGCCAGCAGCCAAGATCCCACTAGCACAGATACGCAGTATTTT.

The chain joins TRBV7-8 to TRBJ2-2, with 7 bases matching TRBD1. This CDR3 has 16 residues. J lost 3 bases, V lost 5 bases, and 9 bases had no gene match. Germline V gene data show CDR1 as SGHVS and CDR2 as FQNEAQ. In DNA, the CDR3 is TGTGCCAGCAGCAACCCGACAGGGTCTTACACCGGGGAGCTGTTTTTT. It encodes CASSNPTGSYTGELFF.

The J gene is TRBJ2-1, the V gene TRBV15; no definite D call. CDR1 and CDR2 (germline): LNHNV, YYDKDF (reference sequence). V lost 8 bases and J lost 3, with 23 bases in between. The CDR3 is 17 residues long. The CDR3 loop is CATLEYGPSLGYNEQFF. CDR3 coding DNA: TGTGCCACCCTCGAGTATGGACCCAGCCTTGGCTACAATGAGCAGTTCTTC.

The CDR3, as DNA: TGCGCCAGCAGCCAAGGTTATAGCGTCTCCTACAATGAGCAGTTCTTC. Protein: CASSQGYSVSYNEQFF. The rearrangement links TRBV4-3 to TRBJ2-1; D may be TRBD2 (5 bases). The CDR3 extends over 16 amino acids. CDR1 is LGHNA and CDR2 is YSLEER in the germline V gene. V was trimmed by 1 base and J by 0 bases, leaving 10 bases between them.

This clonotype has just a few counts. The chain links TRBV2 to TRBJ2-1, with D maybe TRBD2 (6 bases). Deletions cut 6 bases from V and 9 bases from J, with 18 bases between. Germline CDR1 reads SNHLY; CDR2 reads FYNNEI. CDR3 size: 14 residues. The CDR3 DNA follows: TGTGCCAGCAGCCCAGAGGCAACTAGCAGTGAGCAGTTCTTC. Protein: CASSPEATSSEQFF.

This clonotype was picked up a small number of times. This chain connects TRBV5-1 to TRBJ2-5, with D possibly TRBD2 on 6 matching bases. Germline loops: CDR1 SGHRS, CDR2 YFSETQ. Trimming stripped 0 bases from V and 1 base from J, with 10 bases between. The CDR3 spans 15 residues. CDR3 sequence reads: CASSLVGGLQETQYF. Here the CDR3 DNA reads TGCGCCAGCAGCTTGGTCGGGGGTCTCCAAGAGACCCAGTACTTC.

This clonotype was detected many times. The chain joins TRBV4-1 to TRBJ1-2; tentative D call: TRBD1 (6 bases). Germline V gives CDR1 MGHRA, CDR2 YSYEKL. Trimming left V 3 bases short and J 8 bases short, with 25 bases between. The CDR3 spans 17 residues. DNA of the CDR3: TGCGCCAGCAGCCAGCTACTCCAGGGGAGGGGTGGGGAAGGCTACACCTTC. Translating it yields CASSQLLQGRGGEGYTF.

The CDR3 DNA sequence: TGCGCCAGCAGCTTGGTGGTCGTTTTCGGTGACGGTAAAACCTACGAGCAGTACTTC. The encoded protein is CASSLVVVFGDGKTYEQYF. The genes are TRBV5-1 and TRBJ2-7; D is unclear. Trimming took 0 bases from V and 2 from J, leaving 24 bases between them. CDR3 length equals 19 residues. Germline V gene lookup returns CDR1 SGHRS and CDR2 YFSETQ. The whole variable domain, remainder taken from reference TRBV5-1 and TRBJ2-7, is KAGVTQTPRYLIKTRGQQVTLSCSPISGHRSVSWYQQTPGQGLQFLFEYFSETQRNKGNFPGRFSGRQFSNSRSEMNVSTLELGDSALYLCASSLVVVFGDGKTYEQYFGPGTRLTVT.